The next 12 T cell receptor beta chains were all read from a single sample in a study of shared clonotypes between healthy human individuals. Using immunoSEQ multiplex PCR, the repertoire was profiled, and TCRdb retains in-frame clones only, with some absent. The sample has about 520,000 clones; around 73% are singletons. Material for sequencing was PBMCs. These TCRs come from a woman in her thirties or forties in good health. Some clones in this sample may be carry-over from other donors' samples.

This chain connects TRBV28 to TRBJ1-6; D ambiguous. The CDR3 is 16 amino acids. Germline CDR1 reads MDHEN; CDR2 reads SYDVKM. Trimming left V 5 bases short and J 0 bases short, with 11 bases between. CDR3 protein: CASSMSGSSYNSPLHF. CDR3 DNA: TGTGCCAGCAGTATGTCGGGCAGCTCCTATAATTCACCCCTCCACTTT.

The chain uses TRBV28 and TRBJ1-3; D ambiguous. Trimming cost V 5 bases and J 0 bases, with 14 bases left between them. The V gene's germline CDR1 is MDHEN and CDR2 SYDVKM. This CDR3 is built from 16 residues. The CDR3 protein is CASSTTRRDSGNTIYF. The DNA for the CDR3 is TGTGCCAGCAGTACGACTCGACGCGACTCTGGAAACACCATATATTTT. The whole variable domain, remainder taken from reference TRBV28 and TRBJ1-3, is DVKVTQSSRYLVKRTGEKVFLECVQDMDHENMFWYRQDPGLGLRLIYFSYDVKMKEKGDIPEGYSVSREKKERFSLILESASTNQTSMYLCASSTTRRDSGNTIYFGEGSWLTVV.

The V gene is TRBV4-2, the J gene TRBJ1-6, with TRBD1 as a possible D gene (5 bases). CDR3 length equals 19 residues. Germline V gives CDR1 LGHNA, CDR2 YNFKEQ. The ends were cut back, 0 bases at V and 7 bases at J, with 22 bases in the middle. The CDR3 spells CASSQEARGAGRRNSPLHF. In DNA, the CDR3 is TGTGCCAGCAGCCAAGAAGCGCGTGGGGCCGGACGGAGGAATTCACCCCTCCACTTT.

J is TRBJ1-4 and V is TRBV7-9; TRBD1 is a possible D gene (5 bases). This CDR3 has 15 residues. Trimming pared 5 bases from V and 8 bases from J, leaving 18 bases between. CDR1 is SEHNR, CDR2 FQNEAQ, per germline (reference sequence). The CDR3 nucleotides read TGTGCCAGCAGCGGCCTTGGGGGGAAAGGAGAAAAACTGTTTTTT. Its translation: CASSGLGGKGEKLFF.

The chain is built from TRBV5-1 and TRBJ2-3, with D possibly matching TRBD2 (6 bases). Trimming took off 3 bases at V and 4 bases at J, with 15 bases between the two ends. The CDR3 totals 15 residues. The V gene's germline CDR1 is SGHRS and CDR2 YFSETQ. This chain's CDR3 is CASSSLRGSADTQYF. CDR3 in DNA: TGCGCCAGCAGCTCCCTCCGGGGGAGCGCAGATACGCAGTATTTT.

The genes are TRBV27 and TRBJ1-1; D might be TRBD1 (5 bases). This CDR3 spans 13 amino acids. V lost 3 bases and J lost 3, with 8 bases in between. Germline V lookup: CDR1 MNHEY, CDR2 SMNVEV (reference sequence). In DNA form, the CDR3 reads TGTGCCAGCAGTTTTGAAGGGGACACTGAAGCTTTCTTT. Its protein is CASSFEGDTEAFF.

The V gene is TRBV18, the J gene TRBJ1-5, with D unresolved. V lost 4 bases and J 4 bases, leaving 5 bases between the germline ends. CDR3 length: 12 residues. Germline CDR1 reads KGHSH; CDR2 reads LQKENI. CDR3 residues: CASSQGNQPQHF. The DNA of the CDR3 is TGTGCCAGCTCACAGGGAAATCAGCCCCAGCATTTT.

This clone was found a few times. In DNA form, the CDR3 reads TGTGCCTGGAGCGGGGGACAGGGACGAGGGGATAATTCACCCCTCCACTTT. Residues: CAWSGGQGRGDNSPLHF. This chain links TRBV30 with TRBJ1-6; 9 bases fit TRBD1. Germline CDR1 is GTSNPN and CDR2 is SVGIG (reference sequence). The V segment lost 3 bases and the J segment 5 bases; nucleotides outside the gene matches: 11. The CDR3 loop spans 17 amino acids.

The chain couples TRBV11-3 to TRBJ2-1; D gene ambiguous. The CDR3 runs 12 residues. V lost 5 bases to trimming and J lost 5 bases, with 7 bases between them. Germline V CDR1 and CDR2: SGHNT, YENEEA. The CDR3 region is CASSRDDNEQFF. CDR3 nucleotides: TGTGCCAGCAGCCGTGACGACAATGAGCAGTTCTTC. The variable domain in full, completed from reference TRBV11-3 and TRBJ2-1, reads EAGVVQSPRYKIIEKKQPVAFWCNPISGHNTLYWYLQNLGQGPELLIRYENEEAVDDSQLPKDRFSAERLKGVDSTLKIQPAELGDSAVYLCASSRDDNEQFFGPGTRLTVL.

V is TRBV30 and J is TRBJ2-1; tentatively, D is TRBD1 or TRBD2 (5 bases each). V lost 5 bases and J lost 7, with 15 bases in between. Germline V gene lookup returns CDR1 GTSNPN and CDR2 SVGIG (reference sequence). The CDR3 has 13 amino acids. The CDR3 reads CAWHRGPRNEQFF. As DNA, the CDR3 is TGTGCCTGGCACCGGGGCCCTCGGAATGAGCAGTTCTTC.

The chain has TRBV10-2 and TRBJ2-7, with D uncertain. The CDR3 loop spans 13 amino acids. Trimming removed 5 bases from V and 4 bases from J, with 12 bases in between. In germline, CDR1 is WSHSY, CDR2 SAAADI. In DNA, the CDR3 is TGCGCCAGCAGTTTGGGGTTGGGATACGAGCAGTACTTC. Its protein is CASSLGLGYEQYF.

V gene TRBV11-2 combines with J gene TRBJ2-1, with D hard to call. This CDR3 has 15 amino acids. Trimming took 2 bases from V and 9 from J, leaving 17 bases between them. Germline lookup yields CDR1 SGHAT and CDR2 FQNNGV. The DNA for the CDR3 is TGTGCCAGCAGCTTAAAGGTGACTCCCATGGGTGAGCAGTTCTTC. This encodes CASSLKVTPMGEQFF. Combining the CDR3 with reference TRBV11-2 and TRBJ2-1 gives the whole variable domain EAGVAQSPRYKIIEKRQSVAFWCNPISGHATLYWYQQILGQGPKLLIQFQNNGVVDDSQLPKDRFSAERLKGVDSTLKIQPAKLEDSAVYLCASSLKVTPMGEQFFGPGTRLTVL.